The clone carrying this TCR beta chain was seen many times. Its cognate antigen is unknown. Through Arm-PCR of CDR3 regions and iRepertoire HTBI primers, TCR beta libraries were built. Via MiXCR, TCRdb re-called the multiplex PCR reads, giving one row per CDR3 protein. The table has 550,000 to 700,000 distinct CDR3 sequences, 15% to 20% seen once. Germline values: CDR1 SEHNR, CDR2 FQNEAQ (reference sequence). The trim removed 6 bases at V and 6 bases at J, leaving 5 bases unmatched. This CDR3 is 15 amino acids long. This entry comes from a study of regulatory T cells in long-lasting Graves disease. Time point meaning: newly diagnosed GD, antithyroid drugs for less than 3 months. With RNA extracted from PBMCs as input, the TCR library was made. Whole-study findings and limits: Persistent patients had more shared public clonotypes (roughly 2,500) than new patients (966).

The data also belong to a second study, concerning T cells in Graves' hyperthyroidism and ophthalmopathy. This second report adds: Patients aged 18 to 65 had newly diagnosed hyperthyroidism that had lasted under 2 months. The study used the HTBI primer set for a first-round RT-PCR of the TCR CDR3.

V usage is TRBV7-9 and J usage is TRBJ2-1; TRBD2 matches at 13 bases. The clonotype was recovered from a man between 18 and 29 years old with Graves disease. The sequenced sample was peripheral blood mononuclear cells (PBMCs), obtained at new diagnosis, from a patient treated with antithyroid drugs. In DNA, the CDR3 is TGTGCCAGCAGTTCGTGGACTAGCGGGAGCAATGAGCAGTTCTTC. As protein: CASSSWTSGSNEQFF.